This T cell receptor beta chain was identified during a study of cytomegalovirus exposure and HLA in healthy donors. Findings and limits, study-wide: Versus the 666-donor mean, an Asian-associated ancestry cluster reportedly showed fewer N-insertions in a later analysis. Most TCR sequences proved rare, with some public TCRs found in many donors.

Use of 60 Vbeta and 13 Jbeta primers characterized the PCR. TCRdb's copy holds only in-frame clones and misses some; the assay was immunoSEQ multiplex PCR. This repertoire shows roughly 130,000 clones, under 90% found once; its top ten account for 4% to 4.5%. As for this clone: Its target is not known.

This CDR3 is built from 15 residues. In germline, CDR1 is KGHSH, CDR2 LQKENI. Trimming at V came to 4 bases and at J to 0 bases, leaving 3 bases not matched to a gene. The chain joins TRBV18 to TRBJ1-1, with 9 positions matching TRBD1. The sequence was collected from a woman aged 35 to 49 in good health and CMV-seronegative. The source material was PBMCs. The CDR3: CASSLTGGVNTEAFF. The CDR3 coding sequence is TGTGCCAGCTCACTAACAGGGGGCGTGAACACTGAAGCTTTCTTT. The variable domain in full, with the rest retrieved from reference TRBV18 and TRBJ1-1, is NAGVMQNPRHLVRRRGQEARLRCSPMKGHSHVYWYRQLPEEGLKFMVYLQKENIIDESGMPKERFSAEFPKEGPSILRIQQVVRGDSAAYFCASSLTGGVNTEAFFGQGTRLTVV.